This passage covers 12 T cell receptor beta chains from one sample sequenced in a study of human T cells and chemical hapten exposure. Time point here: patch test 3, about 24 weeks after DPC sensitization. The treatment is: therapeutic diphenylcyclopropenone sensitization with weekly scalp DPC. Each CDR3 protein is one row after TCRdb ran MiXCR on the RACE reads. The data contain about 190,000 distinct CDR3 sequences, approximately 24% of them singletons. The specimen was whole blood, collected in connection with sensitization to the hapten diphenylcyclopropenone (DPC). The receptors were sampled from a woman in her 40s with alopecia areata. Some clones in this sample may be carry-over from other donors' samples.

V and J are TRBV4-2 and TRBJ2-7, with D tentatively TRBD2 (5 bases). The CDR3 loop spans 14 amino acids. CDR1 is LGHNA and CDR2 is YNFKEQ in the germline V gene. The ends were cut back, 4 bases at V and 1 base at J, with 11 bases in the middle. CDR3 sequence (DNA): TGTGCCAGCAGCCCCGACTATGATTCCTACGAGCAGTACTTC. Residues: CASSPDYDSYEQYF.

J is TRBJ2-7 and V is TRBV6-2 or TRBV6-3, with 7 bases fitting TRBD1. The CDR3 is made up of 14 amino acids. Trimming removed 6 bases from V and 6 bases from J; junction bases left unmatched: 11. Germline V gene data show CDR1 as MNHEY and CDR2 as SVGEGT. CDR3 in DNA: TGTGCCAGCAGCGTGGGACAGCCGCCCTTCGAGCAGTACTTC. This translates into CASSVGQPPFEQYF.

The sample holds a few counts of this clonotype. This CDR3 is CASSQEGTGANVLTF. The CDR3 nucleotides read TGTGCCAGCAGCCAAGAAGGAACAGGGGCCAACGTCCTGACTTTC. This chain connects TRBV3-1 to TRBJ2-6; D is undetermined. V was trimmed by 0 bases and J by 4 bases, leaving 7 bases between them. CDR1 and CDR2 (germline): LGHDT, YNNKEL (reference sequence). The CDR3 is 15 amino acids.

In this sample, this clonotype turned up a few times. The chain joins TRBV20-1 to TRBJ1-1, with D perhaps TRBD1 (6 bases). The germline V and J ends were trimmed by 0 bases and 10 bases, with 15 bases remaining between them. Per the germline V gene, CDR1 is DFQATT and CDR2 is SNEGSKA (reference sequence). The CDR3 spans 13 residues. CDR3 in amino acids: CSARDHPRGGAFF. CDR3 DNA: TGCAGTGCTAGAGATCATCCGAGAGGGGGAGCTTTCTTT.

The V gene is TRBV28, the J gene TRBJ2-3; D perhaps matches TRBD1 (5 bases). Trimming left V 6 bases short and J 2 bases short, with 21 bases between. Germline V gene data show CDR1 as MDHEN and CDR2 as SYDVKM. This CDR3 region has 17 residues. The CDR3 DNA sequence: TGTGCCAGCAGGGACGTGGTGGGCCGTGGGGCCACAGATACGCAGTATTTT. Amino acid sequence: CASRDVVGRGATDTQYF.

In regard to this clonotype: Since a much larger clone is just one base distant, this may be a read error. The rearrangement joins TRBV20-1 to TRBJ2-7, with D tentatively TRBD1 (6 bases). Germline V gene data show CDR1 as DFQATT and CDR2 as SNEGSKA (reference sequence). This CDR3 region has 17 residues. The ends were cut back, 0 bases at V and 6 bases at J, with 24 bases in the middle. In nucleotides, the CDR3 is TGCAGTGCTAGAGATCTGGTGCCGGAACAGGGAGAATCCGAGCAGTACTTC. Residues: CSARDLVPEQGESEQYF.

The genes are TRBV28 and TRBJ1-2, with TRBD1 as a possible D gene (5 bases). V was shortened by 4 bases and J by 0 bases, with 9 bases between the two germline ends. CDR1 MDHEN and CDR2 SYDVKM come from the germline V gene. This CDR3 is built from 14 residues. The CDR3 region has the DNA TGTGCCAGCAGTTCGGACACATCTAACTATGGCTACACCTTC. Translation: CASSSDTSNYGYTF.

The J gene is TRBJ2-7, the V gene TRBV28, with 7 bases identical to TRBD1. The CDR3 has 13 residues. The trim removed 3 bases at V and 5 bases at J, leaving 4 bases unmatched. The germline gives CDR1 MDHEN, CDR2 SYDVKM. The CDR3 protein is CASSLTGFNEQYF. CDR3 in DNA: TGTGCCAGCAGTTTGACAGGGTTCAACGAGCAGTACTTC.

The chain is built from TRBV19 and TRBJ2-1, with 7 bases that match TRBD2. V was clipped by 4 bases and J by 2 bases; unmatched bases: 8. The CDR3 loop spans 16 amino acids. The V gene's germline CDR1 is LNHDA and CDR2 SQIVND (reference sequence). DNA for the CDR3: TGTGCCAGTAGTACCCCCCTAGCGGACCCCTACAATGAGCAGTTCTTC. Its protein is CASSTPLADPYNEQFF.

V and J are TRBV27 and TRBJ2-5; D is undetermined. The CDR3 has 12 amino acids. Germline CDR1 reads MNHEY; CDR2 reads SMNVEV (reference sequence). Trimming took 2 bases from V and 6 from J, leaving 7 bases between them. CDR3 protein: CASSLVGQTQYF. The CDR3 DNA is TGTGCCAGCAGTTTAGTAGGTCAGACCCAGTACTTC.

This clonotype was seen a few times. This CDR3 is CASRPGASPENYEQYF. The CDR3 coding sequence is TGTGCAAGTCGCCCCGGGGCGAGCCCTGAGAACTACGAGCAGTACTTC. This chain uses TRBV12-2 with TRBJ2-7; the table's D call of TRBD1 was not tested on the DNA. TRBV12-2 is a known pseudogene. The CDR3 is made up of 16 amino acids.

In its sample, this clonotype was seen a few times. The chain carries TRBV20-1 and TRBJ2-1; TRBD1 agrees at 7 bases. Germline trimming cut 3 bases from V and 5 bases from J; bases unmatched to any gene: 7. From germline, CDR1 is DFQATT and CDR2 SNEGSKA (reference sequence). The CDR3 is 14 residues long. CDR3 coding DNA: TGCAGTGCTAGTGGGACAGATCTAAACAATGAGCAGTTCTTC. Its translation: CSASGTDLNNEQFF.